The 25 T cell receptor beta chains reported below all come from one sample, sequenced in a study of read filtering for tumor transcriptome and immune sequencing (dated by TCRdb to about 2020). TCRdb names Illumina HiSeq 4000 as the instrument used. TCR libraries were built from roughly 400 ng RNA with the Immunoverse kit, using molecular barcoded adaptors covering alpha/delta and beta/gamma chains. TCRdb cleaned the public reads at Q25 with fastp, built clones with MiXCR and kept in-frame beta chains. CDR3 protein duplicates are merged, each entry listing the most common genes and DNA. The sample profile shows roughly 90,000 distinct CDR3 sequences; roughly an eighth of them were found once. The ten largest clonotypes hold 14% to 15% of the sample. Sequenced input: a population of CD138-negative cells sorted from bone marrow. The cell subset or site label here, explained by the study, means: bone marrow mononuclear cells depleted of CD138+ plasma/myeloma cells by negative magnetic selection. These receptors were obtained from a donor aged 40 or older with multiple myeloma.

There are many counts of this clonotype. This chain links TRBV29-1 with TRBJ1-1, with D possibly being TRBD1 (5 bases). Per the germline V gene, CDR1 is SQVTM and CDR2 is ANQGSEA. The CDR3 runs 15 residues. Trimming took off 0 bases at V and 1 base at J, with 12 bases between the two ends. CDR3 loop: CSVEDSGHPNTEAFF. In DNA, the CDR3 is TGCAGCGTTGAAGATAGTGGACACCCGAACACTGAAGCTTTCTTT.

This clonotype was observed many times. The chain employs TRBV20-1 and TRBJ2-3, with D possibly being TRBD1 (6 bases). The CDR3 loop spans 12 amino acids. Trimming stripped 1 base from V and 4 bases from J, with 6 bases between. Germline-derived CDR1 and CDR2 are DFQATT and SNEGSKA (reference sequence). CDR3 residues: CSARGQADTQYF. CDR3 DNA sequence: TGCAGTGCTAGAGGACAGGCAGATACGCAGTATTTT.

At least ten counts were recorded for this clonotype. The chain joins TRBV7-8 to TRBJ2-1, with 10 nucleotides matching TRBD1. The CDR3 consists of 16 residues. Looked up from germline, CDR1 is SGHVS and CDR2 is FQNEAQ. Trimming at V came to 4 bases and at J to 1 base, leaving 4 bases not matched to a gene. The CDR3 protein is CASSYRDRGSYNEQFF. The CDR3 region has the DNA TGTGCCAGCAGCTACCGGGACAGGGGATCCTACAATGAGCAGTTCTTC.

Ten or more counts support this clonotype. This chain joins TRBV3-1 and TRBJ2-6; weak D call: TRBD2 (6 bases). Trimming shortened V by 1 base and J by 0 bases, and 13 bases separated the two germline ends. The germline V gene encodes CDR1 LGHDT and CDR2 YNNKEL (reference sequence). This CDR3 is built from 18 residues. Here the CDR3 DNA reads TGTGCCAGCAGCCAAGGGGACTCAGCCTCCTCTGGGGCCAACGTCCTGACTTTC. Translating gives CASSQGDSASSGANVLTF.

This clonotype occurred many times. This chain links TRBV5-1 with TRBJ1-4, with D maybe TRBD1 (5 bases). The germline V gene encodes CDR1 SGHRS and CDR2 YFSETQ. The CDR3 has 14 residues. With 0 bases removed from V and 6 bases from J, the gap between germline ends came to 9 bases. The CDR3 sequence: CASSLEPTDEKLFF. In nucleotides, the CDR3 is TGCGCCAGCAGCTTGGAACCGACAGATGAAAAACTGTTTTTT. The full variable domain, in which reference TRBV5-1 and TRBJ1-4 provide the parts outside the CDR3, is KAGVTQTPRYLIKTRGQQVTLSCSPISGHRSVSWYQQTPGQGLQFLFEYFSETQRNKGNFPGRFSGRQFSNSRSEMNVSTLELGDSALYLCASSLEPTDEKLFFGSGTQLSVL.

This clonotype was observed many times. The CDR3 loop reads CSARDRRQGRAEAFF. CDR3 sequence (DNA): TGCAGTGCTAGAGATCGGAGACAGGGGAGGGCGGAAGCTTTCTTT. This chain links TRBV20-1 with TRBJ1-1; the match to TRBD1 covers 8 bases. Trimming removed 0 bases from V and 8 bases from J; junction bases left unmatched: 11. CDR3 size: 15 residues. Germline assignment: CDR1 DFQATT and CDR2 SNEGSKA (reference sequence).

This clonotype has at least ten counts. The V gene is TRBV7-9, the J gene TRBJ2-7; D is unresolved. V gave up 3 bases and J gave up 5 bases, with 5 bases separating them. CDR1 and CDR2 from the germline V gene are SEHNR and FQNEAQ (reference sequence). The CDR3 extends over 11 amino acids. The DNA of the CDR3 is TGTGCCAGCAGCTTGCAGGACGAGCAGTACTTC. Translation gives CASSLQDEQYF.

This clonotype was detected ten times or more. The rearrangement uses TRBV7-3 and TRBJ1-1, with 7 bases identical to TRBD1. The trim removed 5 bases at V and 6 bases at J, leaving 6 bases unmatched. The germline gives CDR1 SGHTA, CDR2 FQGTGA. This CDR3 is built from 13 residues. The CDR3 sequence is CASSRDRVAEAFF. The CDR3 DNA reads TGTGCCAGCAGCCGCGACAGGGTGGCTGAAGCTTTCTTT.

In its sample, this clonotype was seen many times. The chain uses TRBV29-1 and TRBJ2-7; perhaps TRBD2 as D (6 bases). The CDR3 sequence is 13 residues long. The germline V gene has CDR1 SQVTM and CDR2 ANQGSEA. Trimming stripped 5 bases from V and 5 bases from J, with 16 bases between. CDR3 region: CSVQLATFDEQYF. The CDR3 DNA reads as TGCAGCGTTCAGCTAGCGACGTTCGACGAGCAGTACTTC.

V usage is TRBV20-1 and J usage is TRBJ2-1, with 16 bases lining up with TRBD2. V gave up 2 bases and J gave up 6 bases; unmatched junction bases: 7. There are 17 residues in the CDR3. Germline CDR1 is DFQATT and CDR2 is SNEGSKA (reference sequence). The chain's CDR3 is CSARPSGTSGRGNEQFF. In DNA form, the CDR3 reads TGCAGTGCTAGACCCTCCGGGACTAGCGGGAGGGGCAATGAGCAGTTCTTC.

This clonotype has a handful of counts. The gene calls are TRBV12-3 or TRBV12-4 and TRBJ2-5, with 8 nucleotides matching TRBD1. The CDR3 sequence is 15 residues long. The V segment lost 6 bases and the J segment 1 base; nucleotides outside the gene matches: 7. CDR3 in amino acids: CASRLGQGAQETQYF. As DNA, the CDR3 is TGTGCCAGCAGACTTGGACAGGGCGCCCAAGAGACCCAGTACTTC.

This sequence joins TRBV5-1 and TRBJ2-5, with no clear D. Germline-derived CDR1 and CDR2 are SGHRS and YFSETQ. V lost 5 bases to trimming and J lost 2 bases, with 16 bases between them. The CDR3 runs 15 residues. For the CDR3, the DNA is TGCGCCAGCAGTCCTACGGACCCGAGACAAGAGACCCAGTACTTC. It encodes CASSPTDPRQETQYF.

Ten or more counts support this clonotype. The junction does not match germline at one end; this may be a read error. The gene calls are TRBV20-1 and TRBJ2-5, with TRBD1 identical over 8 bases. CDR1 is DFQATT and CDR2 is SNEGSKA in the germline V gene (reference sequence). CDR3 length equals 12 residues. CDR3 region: CSARADRGPLPF. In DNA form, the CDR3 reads TGCAGTGCTAGAGCCGACAGGGGTCCTCTCCCCTTC.

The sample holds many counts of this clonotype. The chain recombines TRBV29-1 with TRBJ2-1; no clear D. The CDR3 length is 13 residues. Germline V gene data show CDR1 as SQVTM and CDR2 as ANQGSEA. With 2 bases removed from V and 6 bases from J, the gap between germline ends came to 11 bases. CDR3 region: CSVESQAANEQFF. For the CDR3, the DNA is TGCAGCGTTGAATCCCAGGCGGCCAATGAGCAGTTCTTC.

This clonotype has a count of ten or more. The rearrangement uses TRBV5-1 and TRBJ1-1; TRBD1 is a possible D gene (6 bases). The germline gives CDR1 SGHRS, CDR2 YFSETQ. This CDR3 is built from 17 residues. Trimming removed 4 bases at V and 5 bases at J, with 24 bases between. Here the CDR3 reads CASSPGHRVSYETEAFF. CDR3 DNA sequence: TGCGCCAGCAGCCCGGGACACCGGGTATCGTATGAGACTGAAGCTTTCTTT.

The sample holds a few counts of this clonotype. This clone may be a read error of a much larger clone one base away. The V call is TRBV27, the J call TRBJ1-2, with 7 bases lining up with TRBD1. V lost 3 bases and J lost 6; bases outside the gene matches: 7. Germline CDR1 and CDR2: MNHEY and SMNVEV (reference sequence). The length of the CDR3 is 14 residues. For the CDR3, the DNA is TGTGCCAGCAGTTTTATGAGGGGGCTGGATGGCTACACCTTC. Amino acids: CASSFMRGLDGYTF.

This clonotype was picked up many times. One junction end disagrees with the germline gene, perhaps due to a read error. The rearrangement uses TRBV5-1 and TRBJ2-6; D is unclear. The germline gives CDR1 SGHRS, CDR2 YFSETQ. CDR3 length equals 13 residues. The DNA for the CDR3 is TGTGCCAGCAGCTTAGCTGGGGCCAACGTCCTGACTTTC. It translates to CASSLAGANVLTF. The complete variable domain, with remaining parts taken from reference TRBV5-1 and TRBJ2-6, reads KAGVTQTPRYLIKTRGQQVTLSCSPISGHRSVSWYQQTPGQGLQFLFEYFSETQRNKGNFPGRFSGRQFSNSRSEMNVSTLELGDSALYLCASSLAGANVLTFGAGSRLTVL.

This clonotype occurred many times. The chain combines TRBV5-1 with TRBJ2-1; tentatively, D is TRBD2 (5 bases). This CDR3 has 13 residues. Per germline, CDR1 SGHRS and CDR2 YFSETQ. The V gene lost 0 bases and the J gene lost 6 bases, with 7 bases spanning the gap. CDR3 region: CASSLGGLNEQFF. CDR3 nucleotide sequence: TGCGCCAGCAGCTTGGGCGGGCTCAATGAGCAGTTCTTC.

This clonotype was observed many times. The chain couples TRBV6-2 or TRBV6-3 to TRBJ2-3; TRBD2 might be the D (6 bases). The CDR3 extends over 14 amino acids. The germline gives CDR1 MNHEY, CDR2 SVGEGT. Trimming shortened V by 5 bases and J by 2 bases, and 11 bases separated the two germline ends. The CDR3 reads CASSRAGSTDTQYF. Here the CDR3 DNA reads TGTGCCAGCAGTCGAGCGGGTTCCACAGATACGCAGTATTTT.

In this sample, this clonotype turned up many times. CDR3 protein: CAWSVLGETQYF. CDR3 nucleotide sequence: TGTGCCTGGAGTGTATTGGGGGAGACCCAGTACTTC. V is TRBV30 and J is TRBJ2-5; D gene ambiguous. This CDR3 is built from 12 residues. The germline V gene has CDR1 GTSNPN and CDR2 SVGIG (reference sequence). The V end lost 0 bases, the J end lost 5 bases, and 7 bases lay between the germline ends.

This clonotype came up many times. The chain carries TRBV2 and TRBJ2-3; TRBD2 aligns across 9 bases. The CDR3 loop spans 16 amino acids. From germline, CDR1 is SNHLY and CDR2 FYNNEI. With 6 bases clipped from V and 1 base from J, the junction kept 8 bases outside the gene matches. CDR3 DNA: TGTGCCAGCAGCCTGACTAGCGGAGCCGGCACAGATACGCAGTATTTT. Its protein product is CASSLTSGAGTDTQYF.

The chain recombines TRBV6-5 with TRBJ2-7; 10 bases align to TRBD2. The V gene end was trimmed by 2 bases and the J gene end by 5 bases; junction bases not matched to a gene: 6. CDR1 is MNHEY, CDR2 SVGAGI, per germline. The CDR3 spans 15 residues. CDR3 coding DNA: TGTGCCAGCAGTTACAGTAGCGGGAGGAGGGACGAGCAGTACTTC. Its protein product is CASSYSSGRRDEQYF.

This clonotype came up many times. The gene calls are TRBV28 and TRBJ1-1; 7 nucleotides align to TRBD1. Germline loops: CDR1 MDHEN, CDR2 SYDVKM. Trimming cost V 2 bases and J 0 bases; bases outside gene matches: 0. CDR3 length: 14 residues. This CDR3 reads CASSLQGVNTEAFF. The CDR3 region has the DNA TGTGCCAGCAGTTTACAGGGGGTGAACACTGAAGCTTTCTTT.

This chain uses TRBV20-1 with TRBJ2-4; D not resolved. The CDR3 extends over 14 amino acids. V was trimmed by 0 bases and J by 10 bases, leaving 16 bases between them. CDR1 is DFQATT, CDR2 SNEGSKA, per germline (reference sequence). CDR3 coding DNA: TGCAGTGCTAGAGATAATTGGAGACTCGCAATTCAGTACTTC. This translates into CSARDNWRLAIQYF.

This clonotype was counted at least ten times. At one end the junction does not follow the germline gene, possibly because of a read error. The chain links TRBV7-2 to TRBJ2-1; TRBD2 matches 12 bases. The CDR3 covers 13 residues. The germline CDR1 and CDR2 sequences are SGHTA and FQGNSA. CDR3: CASSMGRLAGEKF. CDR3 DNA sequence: TGTGCCAGCAGCATGGGGAGACTAGCGGGAGAAAAGTTC.